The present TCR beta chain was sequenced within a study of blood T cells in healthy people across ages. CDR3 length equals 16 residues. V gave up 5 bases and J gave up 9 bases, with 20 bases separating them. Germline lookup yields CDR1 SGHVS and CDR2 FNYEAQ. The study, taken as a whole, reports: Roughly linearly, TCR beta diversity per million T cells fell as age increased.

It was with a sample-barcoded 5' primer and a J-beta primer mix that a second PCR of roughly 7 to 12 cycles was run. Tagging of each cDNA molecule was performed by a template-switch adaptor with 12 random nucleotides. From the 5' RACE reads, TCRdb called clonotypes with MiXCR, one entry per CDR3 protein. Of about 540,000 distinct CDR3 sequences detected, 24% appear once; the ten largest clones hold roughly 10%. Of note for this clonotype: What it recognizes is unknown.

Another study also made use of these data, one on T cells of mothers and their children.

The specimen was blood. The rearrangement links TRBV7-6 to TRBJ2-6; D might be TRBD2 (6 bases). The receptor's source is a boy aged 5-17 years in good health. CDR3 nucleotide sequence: TGTGCCAGCAGCCCAACTTTGACGGGGGAAGGCAACGTCCTGACTTTC. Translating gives CASSPTLTGEGNVLTF. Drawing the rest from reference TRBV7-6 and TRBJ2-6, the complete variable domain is GAGVSQSPRYKVTKRGQDVALRCDPISGHVSLYWYRQALGQGPEFLTYFNYEAQQDKSGLPNDRFSAERPEGSISTLTIQRTEQRDSAMYRCASSPTLTGEGNVLTFGAGSRLTVL.